The TCR beta chain described here comes from a study of T-cell memory formation after mild COVID-19. Whole-study context: Largely donor-specific sequence clusters came from two donors.

This clonotype turned up a few times. MiXCR was run by TCRdb on the 5' RACE reads, yielding one entry per CDR3 protein. The sample has 100,000 to 120,000 distinct CDR3 sequences; 15% to 20% are singletons. Germline V lookup: CDR1 DFQATT, CDR2 SNEGSKA (reference sequence). The junction had 4 bases not matched to a gene; V was cut back by 2 bases and J by 7 bases. The CDR3 covers 13 residues. The source of this sequence is a man aged 18 to 29 who had mild COVID-19 (a few samples of this study predate the infection). Cell type and time point are not known. Sequenced material: PBMCs or a T cell subset sorted from them (not recorded which). The chain has TRBV20-1 and TRBJ2-4, with 8 bases identical to TRBD2. The CDR3 reads CSARTGGLNIQYF. In DNA form, the CDR3 reads TGCAGTGCTAGAACGGGGGGGCTGAACATTCAGTACTTC.